These T cell receptor beta chains were read from a single sample in a study of CD8 T cells in Susac syndrome. TCRdb reanalysed the immunoSEQ multiplex PCR reads using MiXCR and keeps one entry per CDR3 protein. This repertoire shows around 150,000 distinct CDR3 sequences, roughly 95% found once; its top ten account for 0.085% to 0.095%. The sequencing sample was made of CD4+ T cells from PBMCs. These receptors were collected from a human donor with multiple sclerosis. CDR3s include the opening cysteine and the closing phenylalanine or tryptophan. D genes are given only for firm matches. Clone size is stated in some rows and not others, as once, few, many or a class when expanded.

V gene	clone size	J gene	CDR3 length	D gene	CDR3 DNA	CDR3 protein
TRBV24-1	NA	TRBJ2-3	16	TRBD2	TGTGCCACCAGTGATCGCAAGGGACTAGCGGGAGAAGGGCAGTATTTT	CATSDRKGLAGEGQYF
TRBV29-1	NA	TRBJ1-1	14	NA	TGCAGCGCCACCCGGGCGAGGGCAGGCACTGAAGCTTTCTTT	CSATRARAGTEAFF
TRBV6-5	NA	TRBJ1-4	18	TRBD1	TGTGCCAGCAGTTACTCAACCTGGGGACAGGGAAGAGGGGAAAAACTGTTTTTT	CASSYSTWGQGRGEKLFF
TRBV30	NA	TRBJ1-4	14	TRBD1	TGTGCCTGGAGTGGGGGGACAGGGTGGGCCAAACTGTTTTTT	CAWSGGTGWAKLFF
TRBV2	NA	TRBJ2-5	14	TRBD1	TGTGCCAGCCGGAGGACAGGGGATAGCGGGACCCAGTACTTC	CASRRTGDSGTQYF
TRBV7-2	NA	TRBJ1-5	14	TRBD1	TGTGCCAGCAGCTTAGAGGGGGCCGTGGGGCCCCAGCATTTT	CASSLEGAVGPQHF
TRBV12-3/TRBV12-4	NA	TRBJ2-1	14	NA	TGTGCCAGCAGCCTCGGTTACTCCTACAATGAGCAGTTCTTC	CASSLGYSYNEQFF
TRBV20-1	NA	TRBJ2-1	11	NA	TGCAGTGCTAGAGACGGCAGTGAGCAGTTCTTC	CSARDGSEQFF
TRBV2	NA	TRBJ1-4	16	NA	TGTGCCAGCAGCGTAAGACAGGTTTGGGATAATGAAAAACTGTTTTTT	CASSVRQVWDNEKLFF
TRBV7-9	NA	TRBJ2-7	16	NA	TGTGCCAGCAGTTCTCGGGGTAGGGGAGCTATTTACGAGCAGTACTTC	CASSSRGRGAIYEQYF
TRBV5-1	NA	TRBJ2-5	16	TRBD2	TGCGCCAGCAGCTTGGGACTAGCGGGAACCAAAGAGACCCAGTACTTC	CASSLGLAGTKETQYF
TRBV5-6	NA	TRBJ2-3	19	TRBD2	TGTGCCAGCAGCTTGGGACTAGCGGGAGATCTACCGGGCACAGATACGCAGTATTTT	CASSLGLAGDLPGTDTQYF
TRBV2	NA	TRBJ2-5	12	NA	TGTGCCAGCATCCCAGACCGGATGACCCAGTACTTC	CASIPDRMTQYF
TRBV20-1	NA	TRBJ2-5	13	NA	TGCAGTGCTAGAGACAGGGTCCGAGAGACCCAGTACTTC	CSARDRVRETQYF
TRBV7-3	few	TRBJ1-1	13	NA	TGTGCCAGCAGCTCTTTAGGGTCCACTGAAGCTTTCTTT	CASSSLGSTEAFF
TRBV3-1	few	TRBJ2-7	16	TRBD2	TGTGCCAGCAGCCAAGAGCTAGGACTAGCGGACTACGAGCAGTACTTC	CASSQELGLADYEQYF
TRBV6-2/TRBV6-3	NA	TRBJ2-3	14	NA	TGTGCCAGCAGTTACTCTTCCGCCACAGATACGCAGTATTTT	CASSYSSATDTQYF
TRBV2	NA	TRBJ2-3	14	NA	TGTGCCAGCGGCGCGGGCGGGCAAGGAGATACGCAGTATTTT	CASGAGGQGDTQYF
TRBV5-1	NA	TRBJ2-1	15	TRBD2	TGCGCCAGCAGCGTGGGACTAGCGGGAGGGTCCGAGCAGTTCTTC	CASSVGLAGGSEQFF
TRBV5-1	NA	TRBJ1-2	15	TRBD1	TGCGCCAGCAGCCAACTCCGGGACAGGGATTCTCTCTGGTCCTTC	CASSQLRDRDSLWSF
TRBV14	NA	TRBJ1-2	13	NA	TGTGCCAGCAGCCAAAGGGAGGACTATGGCTACACCTTC	CASSQREDYGYTF
TRBV4-1	NA	TRBJ2-2	18	TRBD2	TGCGCCAGCAGCCAAGACCGTCTAGCGGGAGATGCGGGCGGGGAGCTGTTTTTT	CASSQDRLAGDAGGELFF
TRBV7-9	NA	TRBJ1-4	14	NA	TGTGCCAGCAGCCCCGGGGTGAATAATGAAAAACTGTTTTTT	CASSPGVNNEKLFF
TRBV24-1	NA	TRBJ2-1	12	NA	TGTGCCACCAGTGATTCTAAGAATGAGCAGTTCTTC	CATSDSKNEQFF
TRBV7-9	NA	TRBJ2-5	17	NA	TGTGCCAGCAGCCCCCTCGGGGCGGTTAACTACCAAGAGACCCAGTACTTC	CASSPLGAVNYQETQYF
TRBV18	NA	TRBJ1-1	14	NA	TGTGCCAGCTCACCACTCGGGCAGGACACTGAAGCTTTCTTT	CASSPLGQDTEAFF
TRBV15	NA	TRBJ1-5	15	TRBD1	TGTGCCACCAGCAGAGCCGGGACAGGGGATCAGCCCCAGCATTTT	CATSRAGTGDQPQHF
TRBV20-1	once	TRBJ2-2	15	TRBD2	TGCAGTGCTGCTCCTAGCGGGAGATGGGACGGGGAGCTGTTTTTT	CSAAPSGRWDGELFF